The 20 T cell receptor beta chains listed next were all sequenced from one sample in a study of STAT5B mutations in CD4+ large granular lymphocyte leukemia. Here immunoSEQ multiplex PCR was the method, and the copy in TCRdb shows in-frame clones only, minus some. The repertoire holds about 32,000 clones, with 78% as singletons. Sequencing was carried out using CD4+ T cells from blood buffy coats. Receptor source: a human donor in good health.

V gene TRBV13 combines with J gene TRBJ2-7, with D uncertain. This CDR3 has 14 residues. Deletions cut 5 bases from V and 2 bases from J, with 13 bases between. Germline V lookup: CDR1 PRHDT, CDR2 FYEKMQ (reference sequence). The CDR3 here is CASSQKGKPYEQYF. CDR3 in DNA: TGTGCCAGCAGCCAGAAGGGCAAACCCTACGAGCAGTACTTC.

The V gene is TRBV11-2, the J gene TRBJ2-1; 11 bases align to TRBD2. The CDR3 is 15 amino acids. CDR1 is SGHAT and CDR2 is FQNNGV in the germline V gene. V dropped 1 base and J dropped 4; count of bases not matched to a gene: 0. CDR3 nucleotide sequence: TGTGCCAGCAGCTTAGCTAGCGGGGGGTACAATGAGCAGTTCTTC. Amino acids: CASSLASGGYNEQFF. The whole variable domain, filled in from reference TRBV11-2 and TRBJ2-1, reads EAGVAQSPRYKIIEKRQSVAFWCNPISGHATLYWYQQILGQGPKLLIQFQNNGVVDDSQLPKDRFSAERLKGVDSTLKIQPAKLEDSAVYLCASSLASGGYNEQFFGPGTRLTVL.

J is TRBJ1-1 and V is TRBV4-3; no clear D. CDR3 size: 14 residues. V lost 2 bases to trimming and J lost 6 bases, with 13 bases between them. The germline gives CDR1 LGHNA, CDR2 YSLEER. CDR3 coding DNA: TGCGCCAGCAGCCAATCTTCGGGGATGGCTGAAGCTTTCTTT. Protein product: CASSQSSGMAEAFF.

This chain uses TRBV28 with TRBJ1-5, with D possibly being TRBD1 (6 bases). Germline CDR1 and CDR2: MDHEN and SYDVKM. This CDR3 is 17 amino acids long. The V gene lost 4 bases and the J gene lost 0 bases, with 16 bases spanning the gap. CDR3 coding DNA: TGTGCCAGCAGTTCAGGGGAAGGGAAATATAGCAATCAGCCCCAGCATTTT. Its protein is CASSSGEGKYSNQPQHF.

The chain has TRBV29-1 and TRBJ1-1; no clear D gene. V lost 4 bases, J lost 7 bases, and 13 bases lay in between. Per the germline V gene, CDR1 is SQVTM and CDR2 is ANQGSEA. This CDR3 contains 12 residues. The CDR3 DNA reads as TGCAGCGTTGGTATACGAGTCGGTGAAGCTTTCTTT. It is translated as CSVGIRVGEAFF.

This chain joins TRBV2 and TRBJ2-2; no clear D gene. V lost 7 bases to trimming and J lost 3 bases, with 15 bases between them. The CDR3 is made up of 15 amino acids. The germline V gene has CDR1 SNHLY and CDR2 FYNNEI. CDR3 loop: CASTPGRVDTGELFF. The DNA of the CDR3 is TGTGCCAGCACCCCCGGCAGAGTGGACACCGGGGAGCTGTTTTTT.

This clone was seen a single time. V usage is TRBV11-2 and J usage is TRBJ2-1, with D perhaps matching TRBD2 (6 bases). The CDR3 runs 15 residues. V was pared by 6 bases and J by 1 base, with 13 bases between. CDR1 SGHAT and CDR2 FQNNGV come from the germline V gene. CDR3 sequence: CASSHRDLSYNEQFF. The DNA for the CDR3 is TGTGCCAGCAGTCACCGGGACTTATCCTACAATGAGCAGTTCTTC.

V is TRBV9 and J is TRBJ2-2, with D hard to call. Germline values: CDR1 SGDLS, CDR2 YYNGEE. The CDR3 runs 14 residues. Trimming removed 4 bases from V and 1 base from J, with 8 bases in between. The CDR3 sequence is CASSLLGNTGELFF. CDR3 coding DNA: TGTGCCAGCAGCCTATTGGGGAACACCGGGGAGCTGTTTTTT.

This sequence joins TRBV7-9 and TRBJ1-6, with 8 bases identical to TRBD1. The CDR3 has 15 residues. V lost 1 base and J lost 9; bases outside the gene matches: 5. Germline V gives CDR1 SEHNR, CDR2 FQNEAQ (reference sequence). The CDR3 loop is CASSLVGQVASPLHF. DNA for the CDR3: TGTGCCAGCAGCTTAGTGGGACAGGTAGCTTCACCCCTCCACTTT.

This chain uses TRBV28 with TRBJ2-5; TRBD2 agrees at 10 bases. J gave up 3 bases and V 6 bases, and 13 bases lay outside the gene matches. Germline CDR1 is MDHEN and CDR2 is SYDVKM. The length of the CDR3 is 17 residues. Here the CDR3 reads CASRLRDTSGAEETQYF. The CDR3 nucleotides are TGTGCCAGCAGATTAAGAGATACTAGCGGGGCTGAAGAGACCCAGTACTTC.

The chain combines TRBV4-3 with TRBJ2-5; D may match TRBD1 or TRBD2 (5 bases each). V lost 4 bases and J lost 1, with 13 bases in between. This CDR3 spans 15 amino acids. CDR1 and CDR2 (germline): LGHNA, YSLEER. In nucleotides, the CDR3 is TGCGCCAGCAGCCCCCGGGACCGCTCCCAAGAGACCCAGTACTTC. This sequence encodes CASSPRDRSQETQYF.

This clone came up a few times. The J gene is TRBJ2-5, the V gene TRBV6-1; 11 bases are shared with TRBD2. The CDR3 is 14 amino acids. Germline V CDR1 and CDR2: MNHNS, SASEGT. Trimming at V came to 4 bases and at J to 2 bases, leaving 0 bases not matched to a gene. CDR3 sequence: CASSGLAGQETQYF. As DNA, the CDR3 is TGTGCCAGCAGTGGACTAGCGGGGCAAGAGACCCAGTACTTC.

The CDR3 protein is CASSPGYEQYF. The CDR3 DNA sequence: TGTGCCAGCTCACCGGGCTACGAGCAGTACTTC. The rearrangement links TRBV18 to TRBJ2-7; D gene ambiguous. The germline V gene encodes CDR1 KGHSH and CDR2 LQKENI. CDR3 size: 11 residues. V lost 3 bases and J 3 bases, leaving 3 bases between the germline ends.

The chain uses TRBV7-9 and TRBJ2-5; D ambiguous. This CDR3 has 14 residues. Per germline, CDR1 SEHNR and CDR2 FQNEAQ (reference sequence). V was cut by 1 base and J by 4 bases, with 10 bases left in between. The chain's CDR3 is CASSLEGIAETQYF. The CDR3 DNA reads as TGTGCCAGCAGCTTAGAAGGGATCGCAGAGACCCAGTACTTC.

Only one count was recorded for this clone. The V and J genes are TRBV5-6 and TRBJ1-2; D call uncertain. The CDR3 sequence is 13 residues long. V was cut by 1 base and J by 2 bases, with 6 bases left in between. CDR1 is SGHDT and CDR2 is YYEEEE in the germline V gene. The CDR3 protein is CASSLSQNYGYTF. In DNA, the CDR3 is TGTGCCAGCAGCTTGAGTCAGAACTATGGCTACACCTTC.

V usage is TRBV25-1 and J usage is TRBJ2-3, with 14 bases lining up with TRBD2. The germline CDR1 and CDR2 sequences are MGHDK and SYGVNS. This CDR3 contains 16 residues. J gave up 1 base and V 6 bases, and 3 bases lay outside the gene matches. DNA for the CDR3: TGTGCCAGCAGCGGGACTAGCGGGGGCCGCACAGATACGCAGTATTTT. Translation gives CASSGTSGGRTDTQYF.

The rearrangement links TRBV27 to TRBJ1-5, with D unresolved. This CDR3 is built from 12 residues. Germline lookup yields CDR1 MNHEY and CDR2 SMNVEV (reference sequence). Trimming cost V 3 bases and J 7 bases, with 7 bases left between them. CDR3 in DNA: TGTGCCAGCAGTTTCGTGGGGCAGCCCCAGCATTTT. Translated: CASSFVGQPQHF.

The chain recombines TRBV30 with TRBJ1-6; D possibly corresponds to TRBD1 (5 bases). CDR1 and CDR2 from the germline V gene are GTSNPN and SVGIG (reference sequence). The CDR3 has 15 residues. The V and J ends lost 3 bases and 4 bases respectively, with 13 bases between them. CDR3 nucleotides: TGTGCCTGGAGGGAAGAGGGGTCGTATAATTCACCCCTCCACTTT. Protein sequence: CAWREEGSYNSPLHF.

The chain carries TRBV18 and TRBJ2-7; TRBD2 aligns across 11 bases. The CDR3 is 15 amino acids. The junction had 0 bases not matched to a gene; V was cut back by 2 bases and J by 0 bases. CDR1 is KGHSH, CDR2 LQKENI, per germline. The CDR3 DNA sequence: TGTGCCAGCTCACCAGGACTAGCGGGCTCCTACGAGCAGTACTTC. Its protein is CASSPGLAGSYEQYF.

The rearrangement links TRBV6-1 to TRBJ2-1; TRBD2 agrees at 7 bases. Germline V gene sequence: CDR1 MNHNS, CDR2 SASEGT. The CDR3 has 14 residues. J lost 7 bases, V lost 10 bases, and 13 bases had no gene match. The CDR3 sequence is CATGISLAVNEQFF. CDR3 DNA sequence: TGTGCCACGGGGATCAGCCTAGCGGTAAATGAGCAGTTCTTC.